This T cell receptor (beta chain) comes out of a study of cytomegalovirus exposure and HLA in healthy donors. Study-level information: From about 200 million T cells, an earlier analysis saw approximately 110 million unique TCR beta sequences. General observations from the study: Most subjects had HLA-A and HLA-B alleles reportedly predicted accurately by TCR beta sequences. The authors later linked a missense DCLRE1C variant to TCR beta V- and J-gene trimming. A later analysis found common viral pathogens apparently linked to several of the most significant clusters.

PCR used 60 Vbeta primers and 13 Jbeta primers. Here immunoSEQ multiplex PCR was the method, and the copy in TCRdb shows in-frame clones only, minus some. The sample carries more than 90,000 clones, around 82% recorded once. This clone showed up just a few times. Its antigen is unidentified. The length of the CDR3 is 12 residues. The germline V gene has CDR1 MNHEY and CDR2 SVGAGI. V was clipped by 2 bases and J by 10 bases, with 11 bases between them. The chain combines TRBV6-5 with TRBJ1-1; perhaps TRBD1 as D (5 bases). The sequence came from an older woman in good health and CMV-seronegative. The specimen sequenced was PBMCs. The DNA of the CDR3 is TGTGCCAGCAGTTACGCAGGGTCTGTAGCTTTCTTT. This encodes CASSYAGSVAFF.